What follows are 19 T cell receptor beta chains derived from one specimen sequenced in a study of Graves' ophthalmopathy and Graves' hyperthyroidism. The TCR beta CDR3 regions underwent amplification from RNA transcripts. In the first round, RT-PCR was carried out with HTBI primers, and a multiplex PCR formed the second round. TCRdb redid the calling of the multiplex PCR reads with MiXCR, one entry per CDR3 protein. The table has 200,000 to 300,000 distinct CDR3 sequences, around 45% seen once. Sequencing used peripheral blood. The receptors here all came from an adult man with Graves' ophthalmopathy.

The chain carries TRBV5-6 and TRBJ2-7, with 8 positions matching TRBD2. V trimming: 1 base; J trimming: 1 base; junction bases outside the gene matches: 10. The CDR3 is 17 amino acids. Germline lookup yields CDR1 SGHDT and CDR2 YYEEEE. The chain's CDR3 is CASSLPGWASGSYEQYF. The CDR3 DNA reads as TGTGCCAGCAGCTTGCCCGGATGGGCTAGCGGGTCCTACGAGCAGTACTTC.

J is TRBJ2-7 and V is TRBV11-2; D may be TRBD2 (6 bases). The length of the CDR3 is 14 residues. V was trimmed by 4 bases and J by 7 bases, leaving 17 bases between them. Germline V gene sequence: CDR1 SGHAT, CDR2 FQNNGV. The DNA of the CDR3 is TGTGCCAGCAGCTCCGACGGGACTTTTGATGAGCAGTACTTC. Residues: CASSSDGTFDEQYF.

The chain links TRBV7-2 to TRBJ2-5; 8 bases align to TRBD1. The V gene's germline CDR1 is SGHTA and CDR2 FQGNSA. V trimming: 5 bases; J trimming: 3 bases; junction bases outside the gene matches: 5. There are 14 residues in the CDR3. The CDR3: CASSQGQGEETQYF. CDR3 coding DNA: TGTGCCAGCAGCCAAGGACAGGGCGAAGAGACCCAGTACTTC.

This clonotype was found a few times. The chain couples TRBV20-1 to TRBJ2-7; either TRBD1 or TRBD2 may supply D (5 bases each). From germline, CDR1 is DFQATT and CDR2 SNEGSKA (reference sequence). V lost 6 bases and J lost 3, with 15 bases in between. There are 13 residues in the CDR3. CDR3 in amino acids: CSAPGRGVYEQYF. The CDR3 DNA reads TGCAGTGCACCGGGACGTGGGGTCTACGAGCAGTACTTC.

The J gene is TRBJ2-7, the V gene TRBV2; TRBD2 is a possible D gene (6 bases). Trimming took 5 bases from V and 7 from J, leaving 15 bases between them. Germline V gives CDR1 SNHLY, CDR2 FYNNEI. The CDR3 has 13 amino acids. Here the CDR3 reads CASSWGGTREQYF. The CDR3 DNA sequence: TGTGCCAGCAGTTGGGGAGGTACGCGGGAGCAGTACTTC. Supplemented by reference TRBV2 and TRBJ2-7, the full variable domain reads EPEVTQTPSHQVTQMGQEVILRCVPISNHLYFYWYRQILGQKVEFLVSFYNNEISEKSEIFDDQFSVERPDGSNFTLKIRSTKLEDSAMYFCASSWGGTREQYFGPGTRLTVT.

The rearrangement uses TRBV20-1 and TRBJ2-7, with TRBD1 matching 9 bases. The CDR3 runs 13 residues. The ends lost 3 bases at V and 5 bases at J; junction bases unmatched: 5. Germline CDR1 reads DFQATT; CDR2 reads SNEGSKA (reference sequence). CDR3 bases: TGCAGTGCTAGGCTGGGACAGGGCAACGAGCAGTACTTC. Translating it yields CSARLGQGNEQYF.

The rearrangement joins TRBV9 to TRBJ2-7; 8 nucleotides agree with TRBD2. The germline V gene has CDR1 SGDLS and CDR2 YYNGEE. After removal of 4 bases from V and 3 bases from J, the junction contained 9 bases not matched to a gene. The CDR3 has 15 amino acids. The CDR3 nucleotides read TGTGCCAGCAGCCCCCTGCGGGGGGCCTACTACGAGCAGTACTTC. Its translation is CASSPLRGAYYEQYF.

This clonotype turned up a few times. The V gene is TRBV19, the J gene TRBJ1-1; 7 nucleotides agree with TRBD1. The CDR3 has 14 residues. V shed 5 bases, J shed 10 bases, and the junction held 13 bases outside the gene matches. Germline assignment: CDR1 LNHDA and CDR2 SQIVND (reference sequence). The CDR3 here is CASSFQGGVTRAFF. CDR3 in DNA: TGTGCCAGTAGTTTCCAGGGGGGCGTCACAAGAGCTTTCTTT.

This clonotype was counted only a few times. This chain links TRBV15 with TRBJ1-1, with D unclear. The V and J ends lost 0 bases and 1 base respectively, with 18 bases between them. The CDR3 has 18 residues. CDR1 and CDR2 from the germline V gene are LNHNV and YYDKDF (reference sequence). The CDR3 DNA is TGTGCCACCAGCAGAGATCCCTCCGAAGGGAAGGGGAACACTGAAGCTTTCTTT. Protein: CATSRDPSEGKGNTEAFF.

The V gene is TRBV6-6, the J gene TRBJ2-7; D may be TRBD2 (5 bases). The length of the CDR3 is 12 residues. With 6 bases removed from V and 0 bases from J, the gap between germline ends came to 6 bases. The germline CDR1 and CDR2 sequences are MNHNY and SVGAGI (reference sequence). The CDR3 protein is CASRTSSYEQYF. DNA of the CDR3: TGTGCCAGCAGAACTAGCTCCTACGAGCAGTACTTC.

Points on this clonotype: A much larger clone differs from this one at a single base, so this may be a read error. V gene TRBV11-1 combines with J gene TRBJ2-7; 7 nucleotides match TRBD1. V lost 6 bases and J lost 0; bases outside the gene matches: 5. The CDR3 extends over 14 amino acids. Germline-derived CDR1 and CDR2 are SGHAT and FQDESV (reference sequence). The DNA for the CDR3 is TGTGCCAGCAGTTCCGGGACAGCCTCCTACGAGCAGTACTTC. The encoded protein is CASSSGTASYEQYF.

With respect to this clonotype: The germline gene is not matched at one end of the junction; a read error may be the cause. The CDR3 sequence: CASGPGDRANTEAFF. CDR3 nucleotide sequence: TGCGCCAGCGGACCTGGAGACAGGGCCAACACGGAAGCTTTCTTT. V usage is TRBV9 and J usage is TRBJ1-1, with 7 bases identical to TRBD1. Germline V lookup: CDR1 SGDLS, CDR2 YYNGEE. The CDR3 covers 15 residues. Together with reference TRBV9 and TRBJ1-1, the CDR3 gives the full variable domain: DSGVTQTPKHLITATGQRVTLRCSPRSGDLSVYWYQQSLDQGLQFLIQYYNGEERAKGNILERFSAQQFPDLHSELNLSSLELGDSALYFCASGPGDRANTEAFFGQGTRLTVV.

The chain links TRBV9 to TRBJ1-6, with D possibly being TRBD1 (5 bases). CDR1 and CDR2 from the germline V gene are SGDLS and YYNGEE. The CDR3 contains 12 residues. V dropped 9 bases and J dropped 7 bases, with 11 bases sitting between them. CDR3 DNA sequence: TGTGCCACCCAGGCAGGGAATTCACCCCTCCACTTT. Translation: CATQAGNSPLHF.

V and J are TRBV29-1 and TRBJ1-3; no definite D call. CDR3 length: 14 residues. Germline V gene data show CDR1 as SQVTM and CDR2 as ANQGSEA. V lost 1 base and J 0 bases, leaving 7 bases between the germline ends. The CDR3 sequence: CSVEGWHSGNTIYF. CDR3 nucleotide sequence: TGCAGCGTTGAAGGTTGGCACTCTGGAAACACCATATATTTT.

The chain links TRBV5-1 to TRBJ2-7; 8 nucleotides line up with TRBD2. This CDR3 region has 15 residues. Germline lookup yields CDR1 SGHRS and CDR2 YFSETQ. Trimming at V came to 0 bases and at J to 7 bases, leaving 9 bases not matched to a gene. The chain's CDR3 is CASSLAGGGRNEQYF. The CDR3 DNA follows: TGCGCCAGCAGCTTGGCGGGGGGGGGCAGGAATGAGCAGTACTTC.

This clonotype came up once. The chain uses TRBV7-9 and TRBJ2-1; the match to TRBD2 covers 7 bases. Germline trimming cut 4 bases from V and 4 bases from J; bases unmatched to any gene: 10. Germline CDR1 is SEHNR and CDR2 is FQNEAQ (reference sequence). CDR3 size: 16 residues. This CDR3 reads CASSSGGGSDYNEQFF. As DNA, the CDR3 is TGTGCCAGCAGCTCTGGTGGCGGGAGCGATTACAATGAGCAGTTCTTC. Full variable domain (outside the CDR3, taken from reference TRBV7-9 and TRBJ2-1): DTGVSQNPRHKITKRGQNVTFRCDPISEHNRLYWYRQTLGQGPEFLTYFQNEAQLEKSRLLSDRFSAERPKGSFSTLEIQRTEQGDSAMYLCASSSGGGSDYNEQFFGPGTRLTVL.

The J gene is TRBJ1-2, the V gene TRBV2; D call uncertain. The CDR3 contains 13 residues. Between the trimmed V and J ends, which lost 5 bases and 8 bases, there was a span of 15 bases. Germline loops: CDR1 SNHLY, CDR2 FYNNEI. CDR3 loop: CASSIPGARGYTF. DNA of the CDR3: TGTGCCAGCAGTATTCCGGGCGCCAGGGGCTACACCTTC.

The sample holds a few counts of this clonotype. The chain uses TRBV7-8 and TRBJ2-5; TRBD1 matches 10 bases. After removal of 5 bases from V and 5 bases from J, the junction contained 11 bases not matched to a gene. Germline CDR1 reads SGHVS; CDR2 reads FQNEAQ. The CDR3 has 16 residues. The CDR3 coding sequence is TGTGCCAGCAGCCTCAGACAGGGGGCATTGGGGGAGACCCAGTACTTC. Amino acid sequence: CASSLRQGALGETQYF.

The chain joins TRBV7-9 to TRBJ2-2, with 9 bases aligning to TRBD2. V lost 3 bases and J lost 0; bases outside the gene matches: 2. Germline CDR1 is SEHNR and CDR2 is FQNEAQ (reference sequence). The CDR3 runs 16 residues. CDR3 DNA sequence: TGTGCCAGCAGCTTTCTAGCGGGAACGAACACCGGGGAGCTGTTTTTT. Translating gives CASSFLAGTNTGELFF.